This section outlines one TCR beta chain sequence together with its context. No cognate antigen has been identified for it. Per-base qualities were not stored, and no clone one base away is much larger. Receptor libraries were prepared by the immunoSEQ multiplex PCR assay. As for the authors' bioinformatics: To diagnose cytomegalovirus status from the catalog of TCR beta chain sequences, a statistical classification framework was built. The immuneACCESS repertoire file appears here via TCRdb, limited to in-frame rearrangements. These files lack a portion of the clones; in checked studies, under half of the deficit traces to unresolved V genes, and the cause of the others is not known. The V and J calls and clone size were taken over from that table, and D and trimming were inferred from the DNA. The sample profile shows under 400,000 clones; nearly 90% of them were found once. The ten largest account for around 0.96% of the sample.

V loses 5 bases, J loses 5 bases, and the germline ends lie 10 bases apart. Based on the germline V gene, the CDR1 and CDR2 sequences are MNHNS and SASEGT. The CDR3 covers 13 residues, taking in both the cysteine and the phenylalanine. Only CDR3 DNA is held: 39 bases, read in frame from base 1. The source of the sample is a study of cytomegalovirus exposure and HLA in healthy donors (dated by TCRdb to 2016 to 2017). About the investigation overall: According to a later analysis, the approximately 120 validation repertoires were produced on the same platform as the approximately 610 repertoires of the first cohort. The study was designed to test whether signatures of past pathogen exposure could be identified by cataloging public T cell receptors. Along with the roughly 700-subject first cohort, a separate validation cohort of over a hundred different subjects was used. To predict cytomegalovirus infection status, the study combined high-throughput TCR immunosequencing, statistical association of individual TCRs with disease status, and machine learning.

The donors were included in the validation cohort of some 110 subjects, a group kept apart from the roughly 680-subject first cohort. General findings and caveats noted by the study authors: Most TCR sequences were observed very rarely across donors, whereas some public TCRs were present in many individuals. The authors suggested that the approach could potentially be extended to other disease states and immunological phenotypes. The study gave a list of about 160 TCR beta chains associated with cytomegalovirus. Subsequent analysis determined that TCRs grouped into clusters in the first cohort also showed a tendency toward co-occurrence across the 90 to 150 validation repertoires, and 85% to 95% of cluster scores exceeded 0. A later analysis lacked HLA typing for the validation cohort, so it scored co-occurrence in that cohort across all 110 or so repertoires. In vitro tests confirmed that three of the cytomegalovirus-associated TCR beta chains recognize cytomegalovirus antigens. The classifier was reported to diagnose cytomegalovirus status with high specificity and sensitivity in both the original and validation cohorts.

In this chain, TRBV6-1 is recombined with TRBJ1-5; the D segment cannot be called with confidence. The receptor was derived from a young man in good health and CMV-seronegative. The sample taken for sequencing was PBMCs. For the CDR3, the sequence is CASSLTSDQPQHF. The DNA is TGTGCCAGCAGTCTTACAAGCGATCAGCCCCAGCATTTT.